The 7 T cell receptor beta chains presented below share a single source sample, sequenced in a study of T cell repertoires in cytomegalovirus infection. These receptors have no known antigen. TCRdb re-analysed the reads in MiXCR, keeping a single row per CDR3 protein. The table records 75,000 to 100,000 distinct CDR3 sequences, more than 40% of them present only once. The sequencing used CD8+ T cells from cultured PBMCs, collected from culture after CMV antigen stimulation. The receptor source for this set is a human donor in good health (CMV status not recorded). Some clones in this sample may be carry-over from other donors' samples.

The chain couples TRBV7-8 to TRBJ2-2; tentatively, D is TRBD2 (5 bases). V shed 5 bases and J shed 7 bases, with 20 bases lying between them. The V gene's germline CDR1 is SGHVS and CDR2 FQNEAQ. This CDR3 is built from 16 residues. The CDR3 region is CASSLTTSGGIGELFF. The CDR3 nucleotides read TGTGCCAGCAGCCTAACGACCAGTGGAGGCATCGGGGAGCTGTTTTTT.

This clonotype showed up just a few times. The chain is built from TRBV4-2 and TRBJ2-1; TRBD2 matches at 8 bases. The germline V gene encodes CDR1 LGHNA and CDR2 YNFKEQ. The CDR3 covers 16 residues. V lost 1 base, J lost 4 bases, and 6 bases stayed unmatched. In DNA, the CDR3 is TGTGCCAGCAGCCAAGTTATCGCGGGAGGTTACAATGAGCAGTTCTTC. Residues: CASSQVIAGGYNEQFF.

This sequence joins TRBV11-3 and TRBJ2-7; 8 bases match TRBD2. The CDR3 is 15 residues long. The trim removed 5 bases at V and 3 bases at J, leaving 9 bases unmatched. Germline loops: CDR1 SGHNT, CDR2 YENEEA. CDR3 DNA: TGTGCCAGCAGCCCCCGGGAGGGGAAGGTCTACGAGCAGTACTTC. Translation: CASSPREGKVYEQYF.

This clonotype was seen more than once but under ten times. The rearrangement joins TRBV7-9 to TRBJ2-3, with a tentative D call TRBD2 (6 bases). The V gene's germline CDR1 is SEHNR and CDR2 FQNEAQ (reference sequence). This CDR3 is 16 amino acids long. Trimming took 2 bases from V and 6 from J, leaving 18 bases between them. CDR3: CASSLYTGVGSDTQYF. Written as DNA, the CDR3 is TGTGCCAGCAGCTTATACACGGGAGTCGGTTCGGATACGCAGTATTTT.

This clonotype has a handful of counts. This chain uses TRBV7-9 with TRBJ2-7; possibly TRBD1 or TRBD2 for D (7 bases each). The germline V gene has CDR1 SEHNR and CDR2 FQNEAQ (reference sequence). V lost 5 bases, J lost 6 bases, and 17 bases lay in between. The CDR3 is 14 amino acids. The CDR3 spells CASSRGDRPPEQYF. The DNA of the CDR3 is TGTGCCAGCAGCCGGGGGGACAGACCTCCCGAGCAGTACTTC.

The chain links TRBV7-6 to TRBJ1-1; tentatively, D is TRBD1 (6 bases). From germline, CDR1 is SGHVS and CDR2 FNYEAQ. V was trimmed by 1 base and J by 1 base, leaving 10 bases between them. The CDR3 extends over 15 amino acids. CDR3: CASSLDQGQNTEAFF. For the CDR3, the DNA is TGTGCCAGCAGCTTAGATCAGGGGCAGAACACTGAAGCTTTCTTT.

The CDR3 sequence is CASSLDRGAPGHQPQHF. The CDR3 DNA sequence: TGTGCCAGCAGCTTGGACAGGGGGGCGCCTGGACATCAGCCCCAGCATTTT. The rearrangement links TRBV5-5 to TRBJ1-5; TRBD1 matches 8 bases. The CDR3 loop spans 17 amino acids. Germline CDR1 reads SGHKS; CDR2 reads YYEKEE (reference sequence). Losses at the gene ends were 0 bases for V and 5 bases for J; bases not matched to a gene: 10. Based on the CDR3 plus reference TRBV5-5 and TRBJ1-5, the full variable domain is DAGVTQSPTHLIKTRGQQVTLRCSPISGHKSVSWYQQVLGQGPQFIFQYYEKEERGRGNFPDRFSARQFPNYSSELNVNALLLGDSALYLCASSLDRGAPGHQPQHFGDGTRLSIL.